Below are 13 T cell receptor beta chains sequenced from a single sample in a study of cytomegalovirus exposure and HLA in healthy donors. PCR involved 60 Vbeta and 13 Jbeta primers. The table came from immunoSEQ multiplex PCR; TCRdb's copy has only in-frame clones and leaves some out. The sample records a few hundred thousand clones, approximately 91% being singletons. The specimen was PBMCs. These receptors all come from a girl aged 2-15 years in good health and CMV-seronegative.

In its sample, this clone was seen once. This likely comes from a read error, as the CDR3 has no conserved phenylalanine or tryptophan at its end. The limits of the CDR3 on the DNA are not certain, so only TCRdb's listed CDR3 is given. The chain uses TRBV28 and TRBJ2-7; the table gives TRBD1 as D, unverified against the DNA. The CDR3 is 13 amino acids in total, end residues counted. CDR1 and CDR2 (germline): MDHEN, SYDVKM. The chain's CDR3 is CASSPVGSMLQVH.

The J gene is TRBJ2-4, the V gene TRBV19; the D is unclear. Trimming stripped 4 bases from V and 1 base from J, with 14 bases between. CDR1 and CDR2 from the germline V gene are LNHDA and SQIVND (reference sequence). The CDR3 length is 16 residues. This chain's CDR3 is CASSSDPRGAKNIQYF. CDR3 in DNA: TGTGCCAGTAGTAGCGACCCCCGAGGTGCCAAAAACATTCAGTACTTC.

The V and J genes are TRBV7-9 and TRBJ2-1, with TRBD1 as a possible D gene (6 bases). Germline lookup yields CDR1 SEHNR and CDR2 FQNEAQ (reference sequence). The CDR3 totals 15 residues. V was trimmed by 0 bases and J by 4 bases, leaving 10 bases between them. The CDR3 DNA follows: TGTGCCAGCAGCTTAGCAGGACAGTTATACAATGAGCAGTTCTTC. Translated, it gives CASSLAGQLYNEQFF.

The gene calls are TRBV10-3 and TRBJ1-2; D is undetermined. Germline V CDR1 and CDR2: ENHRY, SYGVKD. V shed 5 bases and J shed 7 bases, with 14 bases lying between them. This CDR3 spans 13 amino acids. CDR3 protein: CAISREDYPGYTF. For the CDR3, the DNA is TGTGCCATCAGTCGTGAAGACTATCCTGGCTACACCTTC.

The CDR3 sequence is CASSGGRYLDEQYF. The CDR3, as DNA: TGTGCCAGCAGCGGGGGTAGGTACCTTGACGAGCAGTACTTC. The chain uses TRBV2 and TRBJ2-7; tentative D call: TRBD2 (6 bases). CDR3 length equals 14 residues. Germline V CDR1 and CDR2: SNHLY, FYNNEI. V was pared by 6 bases and J by 5 bases, with 17 bases between.

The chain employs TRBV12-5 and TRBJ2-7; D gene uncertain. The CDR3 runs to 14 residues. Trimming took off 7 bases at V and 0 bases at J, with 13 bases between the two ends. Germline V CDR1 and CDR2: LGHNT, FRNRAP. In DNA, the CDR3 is TGTGCTAGTGTCCGAACCCCTAGCTCCTACGAGCAGTACTTC. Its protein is CASVRTPSSYEQYF.

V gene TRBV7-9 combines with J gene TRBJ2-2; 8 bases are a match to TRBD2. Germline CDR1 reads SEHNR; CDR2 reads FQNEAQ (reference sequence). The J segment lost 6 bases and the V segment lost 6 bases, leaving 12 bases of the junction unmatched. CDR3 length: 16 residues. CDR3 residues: CASSFQRERGAGELFF. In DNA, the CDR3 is TGTGCCAGCAGTTTCCAGCGGGAGAGAGGGGCCGGGGAGCTGTTTTTT.

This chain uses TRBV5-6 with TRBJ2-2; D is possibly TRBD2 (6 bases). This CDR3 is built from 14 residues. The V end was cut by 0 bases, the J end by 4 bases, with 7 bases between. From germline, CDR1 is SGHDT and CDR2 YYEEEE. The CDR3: CASSLGDSTGELFF. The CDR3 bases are TGTGCCAGCAGCTTGGGGGACTCCACCGGGGAGCTGTTTTTT.

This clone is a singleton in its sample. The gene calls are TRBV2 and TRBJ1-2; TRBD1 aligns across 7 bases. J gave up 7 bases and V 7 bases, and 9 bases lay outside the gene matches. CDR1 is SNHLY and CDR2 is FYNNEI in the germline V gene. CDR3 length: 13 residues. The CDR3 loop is CASTQERQGGYTF. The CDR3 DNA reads TGTGCCAGCACCCAAGAGAGACAGGGTGGCTACACCTTC.

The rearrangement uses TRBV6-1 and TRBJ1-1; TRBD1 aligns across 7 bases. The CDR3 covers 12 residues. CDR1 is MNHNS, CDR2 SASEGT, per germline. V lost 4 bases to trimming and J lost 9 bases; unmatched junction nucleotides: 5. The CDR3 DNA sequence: TGTGCCAGCAGTGTTCCAGGGGGACAAGCTTTCTTT. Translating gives CASSVPGGQAFF.

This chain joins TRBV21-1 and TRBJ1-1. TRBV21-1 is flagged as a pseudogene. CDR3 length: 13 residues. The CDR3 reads CASSRWGDTEAFF. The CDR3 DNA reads TGTGCCAGCAGCAGATGGGGGGACACTGAAGCTTTCTTT.

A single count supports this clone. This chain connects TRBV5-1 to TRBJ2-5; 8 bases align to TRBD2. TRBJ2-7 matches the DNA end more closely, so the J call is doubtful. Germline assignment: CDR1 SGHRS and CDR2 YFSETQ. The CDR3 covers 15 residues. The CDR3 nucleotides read TGCGCCAGCAGCGCCAAACTCGGGAGGGGCTACGAGCAGTACTTC. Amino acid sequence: CASSAKLGRGYEQYF.

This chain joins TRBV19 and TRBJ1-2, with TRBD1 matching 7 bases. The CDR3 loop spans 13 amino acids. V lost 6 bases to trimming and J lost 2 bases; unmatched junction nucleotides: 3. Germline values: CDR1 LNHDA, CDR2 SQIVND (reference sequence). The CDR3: CASSSTGNYGYTF. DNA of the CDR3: TGTGCCAGTAGCTCGACAGGGAACTATGGCTACACCTTC.